This T cell receptor beta chain was captured by sequencing in a study of shared clonotypes between healthy human individuals (dated by TCRdb to the early 2020s). About the full investigation: The cohort comprised a couple of women and a few men aged 18 to 49 years. Per donor, three plates each were used for CD4 naive and CD4 memory, two for CD8 naive, and one for CD8 memory. Blood TCR repertoires of several healthy adults were deeply sequenced to estimate repertoire size and the extent of clonotype sharing between individuals. Different laboratories and diverse techniques were used to prepare libraries and sequence TCR repertoires, to increase sequencing depth and limit assay-specific biases. Leukapheresis yielded between about 0.85 and 10 billion PBMCs per donor. Findings and caveats that apply to the study as a whole: Pairwise subsampling indicated that sequencing depth was expected to affect the degree of clonotype sharing among donors. Naive subsets generally had larger estimated clonotype richness than memory subsets. Compared with non-shared clonotypes, the clonotypes found in all four sorted-subset donors had higher generation probabilities. Across a handful of donors, around 5% of naive CD4, approximately 3.6% of naive CD8, about 2.3% of memory CD4, and roughly 0.41% of memory CD8 clonotypes were shared. Sampling was restricted to blood, and TCR repertoires in tissue are likely to differ from TCR repertoires in blood. Because the study included a small number of donors, the genetic and exposure-history diversity represented was limited. Even with the large sequencing depth, rarefaction of the sorted-subset datasets indicated that sequencing was incomplete.

CD8 naive samples were CD45RO-negative cells positively selected for CCR7, giving a CD45RA+CCR7+ population that excluded TemRA cells. Donors were healthy HIV-negative adults with no recently reported acute infections or vaccinations. Every donor was a Caucasian adult residing in Nashville, Tennessee, USA. Blood was collected by leukapheresis, and PBMCs were isolated by Ficoll-Histopaque density gradient centrifugation and then cryopreserved in liquid nitrogen vapor phase. Analytical flow cytometry was used to check the purity and quantity of each magnetically sorted T cell population. Genomic DNA was isolated from every sorted fraction and measured by UV absorbance on a Nanodrop 2000c. Its CDR3 holds 17 amino acids, cysteine through phenylalanine. The entry retains the CDR3 DNA only, 51 bases that are in frame from base 1. CDR1 SQVTM and CDR2 ANQGSEA are derived from the germline V gene. V is pared back by 6 bases and J by 0 bases, with 18 bases lying between the germline termini.

Using the deep immunoSEQ assay, multiplex PCR amplified TCR CDR3 regions from genomic DNA. For each cell subset, the extracted genomic DNA was distributed evenly across all wells of several immunoSEQ 96-well plates, and each plate served as one replicate. For sorted subsets, around 200 ng genomic DNA, equal to 25,000 to 35,000 T cell genomes, was loaded into each replicate PCR. Purified libraries were quantified with a Qubit 3.0 fluorometer, sized on a Bioanalyzer 2100, and re-quantified with the KAPA Library Quantification kit. Every immunoSEQ 96-well plate was sequenced on a separate single-read 150-cycle Illumina NextSeq 550 flow cell. Under the source paper's analysis protocol: Because the immunoSEQ output held only junctional sequences and lacked quality scores, the filtering could not match the filtering applied to full-length reads. To assign V/J genes and CDR3, sequences were annotated using PyIR, a Python wrapper for IgBLAST v1.9, with IMGT germline references. Reads were filtered out if the reads had weak V/J assignments (E-value above 1e-6), no CDR3, stop codons, out-of-frame junctions, or ambiguous translated residues. V3J clonotypes were defined by identical inferred V gene, J gene, and CDR3 amino acid sequence. The percentage overlap between two repertoires was calculated by dividing the number of shared unique clonotypes by the size of the smaller repertoire. Three approaches were used to assess repertoire richness: RTK rarefaction, the Chao1 estimator, and Recon v2.1 estimates of unobserved clonotypes. For all TCRbeta clonotypes obtained by the gDNA method from four donors, generation probabilities were computed with OLGA. In TCRdb, the immuneACCESS table is reduced to in-frame sequences with V and J assigned. These tables do not hold every clone; where another copy was compared, an unresolved V gene accounts for under half, and the others remain unexplained. The D gene and trimming were derived from the DNA, and the V and J assignments and clone size from that table. The sample data list hundreds of thousands of clones, and about 90% of these were observed just once. About a quarter of the sample rests with the top ten.

As to this clone: Its antigen remains unidentified. Base qualities are missing; no much larger clone stands one base away.

The sequence joins TRBV29-1 to TRBJ2-6; matching of 7 bases hints at TRBD2 as the D gene. The TCR originated in a man under 40 in good health. Sequencing was done on a sample of naive CD8+ T cells sorted from blood. The sample's cell subset or site, from its label and the paper: CD45RA+CCR7+. The nucleotide sequence is TGCAGCGTGGCCCTAGGGGGGGCCCTCTCTGGGGCCAACGTCCTGACTTTC. This yields the protein CSVALGGALSGANVLTF. Where the CDR3 stops, the reference TRBV29-1 and TRBJ2-6 genes take over; the full variable domain is SAVISQKPSRDICQRGTSLTIQCQVDSQVTMMFWYRQQPGQSLTLIATANQGSEATYESGFVIDKFPISRPNLTFSTLTVSNMSPEDSSIYLCSVALGGALSGANVLTFGAGSRLTVL.